Following are 10 T cell receptor beta chains from one sample sequenced in a study of blood T cells in healthy people across ages. Then a second PCR, running roughly 7 to 11 cycles, was carried out with a sample-barcoded 5' primer and a J-beta primer mix. In TCRdb, the 5' RACE reads were re-called with MiXCR into one record per CDR3 protein. The table includes about 650,000 distinct CDR3 sequences, less than 40% detected once. Input material: blood. These receptor sequences come from a woman older than 75 in good health.

The V and J genes are TRBV4-1 and TRBJ2-5; D remains unclear. The CDR3 totals 17 residues. The V and J ends lost 0 bases and 11 bases respectively, with 25 bases between them. Per germline, CDR1 MGHRA and CDR2 YSYEKL. The CDR3 region is CASSQEQRRHPHNEQYF. The CDR3, as DNA: TGCGCCAGCAGCCAAGAACAAAGACGGCACCCCCACAATGAGCAGTACTTC.

This chain links TRBV5-1 with TRBJ2-7; unclear D gene. V lost 2 bases and J 0 bases, leaving 12 bases between the germline ends. CDR3 length: 15 residues. The germline V gene encodes CDR1 SGHRS and CDR2 YFSETQ. CDR3 loop: CASSFLADSSYEQYF. CDR3 DNA sequence: TGCGCCAGCAGCTTTTTGGCGGATAGCTCCTACGAGCAGTACTTC.

This clonotype came up a few times. The chain employs TRBV7-2 and TRBJ2-5; D not resolved. The V end was cut by 2 bases, the J end by 2 bases, with 9 bases between. CDR3 length equals 14 residues. The germline CDR1 and CDR2 sequences are SGHTA and FQGNSA. The CDR3 loop is CASSLLGLQETQYF. The CDR3 DNA sequence: TGTGCCAGCAGCTTACTAGGGCTGCAAGAGACCCAGTACTTC.

The chain links TRBV27 to TRBJ2-1; D may match TRBD1 or TRBD2 (5 bases each). This CDR3 has 15 amino acids. The V and J ends lost 7 bases and 6 bases respectively, with 19 bases between them. CDR1 is MNHEY and CDR2 is SMNVEV in the germline V gene (reference sequence). The CDR3 reads CASTPILRGPNEQFF. The CDR3 DNA reads as TGTGCCAGCACTCCCATTCTACGGGGACCCAATGAGCAGTTCTTC.

Many counts were recorded for this clonotype. The genes are TRBV29-1 and TRBJ2-3, with D possibly matching TRBD1 (6 bases). The CDR3 covers 12 residues. Germline loops: CDR1 SQVTM, CDR2 ANQGSEA. The CDR3: CSCRGVSDTQYF. DNA of the CDR3: TGCAGTTGCAGGGGTGTATCAGATACGCAGTATTTT.

This clonotype has ten or more counts. V gene TRBV28 combines with J gene TRBJ2-7, with 9 nucleotides matching TRBD1. Unmatched junction bases numbered 10, after V lost 5 bases and J lost 2 bases. CDR1 MDHEN and CDR2 SYDVKM come from the germline V gene. The CDR3 runs 16 residues. The CDR3 spells CASSPWGQGITYEQYF. In nucleotides, the CDR3 is TGTGCCAGCAGTCCCTGGGGACAGGGAATAACCTACGAGCAGTACTTC.

This clonotype occurred a few times. A much bigger clone sits one base away, suggesting this may be a read error. As DNA, the CDR3 is TGTGCCAGCAGTTATGGGGCTAGCGGGGCTAATGAGCAGTTCTTC. Encoded protein: CASSYGASGANEQFF. The chain employs TRBV6-2 or TRBV6-3 and TRBJ2-1; 9 bases are a match to TRBD2. Germline values: CDR1 MNHEY, CDR2 SVGEGT. This CDR3 has 15 residues. V lost 3 bases and J lost 7; bases outside the gene matches: 7.

This rearrangement joins TRBV12-3 or TRBV12-4 to TRBJ1-5, with TRBD1 matching 8 bases. Losses at the gene ends were 5 bases for V and 1 base for J; bases not matched to a gene: 10. The CDR3 loop spans 17 amino acids. CDR3 amino acids: CASSTHMDRASNQPQHF. CDR3 bases: TGTGCCAGCAGTACTCACATGGACAGGGCGAGCAATCAGCCCCAGCATTTT.

This chain joins TRBV5-1 and TRBJ1-3, with 9 bases that match TRBD1. CDR1 SGHRS and CDR2 YFSETQ come from the germline V gene. There are 14 residues in the CDR3. J was trimmed by 7 bases and V by 2 bases; bases with no gene match: 4. CDR3 region: CASSLQTGGNTIYF. CDR3 in DNA: TGCGCCAGCAGCTTACAGACAGGGGGGAACACCATATATTTT.

This clonotype showed up just once. A single base separates this from a much larger clone, so it may be a read error. This chain connects TRBV4-1 to TRBJ2-5, with 8 bases matching TRBD2. CDR1 is MGHRA, CDR2 YSYEKL, per germline. This CDR3 contains 15 residues. The CDR3 nucleotides read TGCGCCAGCAGCCAAGGCGGGGGGTCCCAAGAGACCCAGGACTTC. Its translation: CASSQGGGSQETQDF.